Here is one T cell receptor beta chain with its context. This entry comes from a study of TIL therapy for anti-PD-1-resistant metastatic lung cancer. This CDR3 region has 13 residues. The ends were cut back, 5 bases at V and 0 bases at J, with 8 bases in the middle. Germline V gene sequence: CDR1 SGHRS, CDR2 YFSETQ. The immunoSEQ assay was v3. Here immunoSEQ multiplex PCR was the method, and the copy in TCRdb shows in-frame clones only, minus some. Here the sample spans tens of thousands of clones, about nine tenths being singletons. Time point here: pre-treatment sample, taken before nivolumab and TIL therapy.

The source is a person aged 25 to 85 with non-small cell lung cancer. The specimen comprised blood, sampled at baseline. V is TRBV5-1 and J is TRBJ1-1; tentative D call: TRBD1 (5 bases). CDR3 nucleotide sequence: TGCGCCAGCAGTGAGGGGATGAACACTGAAGCTTTCTTT. It specifies CASSEGMNTEAFF.